Ten or more counts support the clone carrying this T cell receptor beta chain. This sample is part of a study of blood T cells in healthy people across ages. Losses at the gene ends were 6 bases for V and 2 bases for J; bases not matched to a gene: 14. CDR3 length: 18 residues. Germline CDR1 and CDR2: SQVTM and ANQGSEA. Through a sample-barcoded 5' primer and a J-beta primer mix, a second PCR was run for 7 to 11 cycles. TCRdb reprocessed the 5' RACE reads with MiXCR, giving one entry per CDR3 protein. The profile shows about 1,800,000 distinct CDR3 sequences, approximately 28% of them singletons. The specimen was blood. This chain links TRBV29-1 with TRBJ2-6, with TRBD1 identical over 9 bases. This receptor was identified in a woman aged 25 to 39 in good health. The CDR3, as DNA: TGCAGCGTCGGGATCGGGACAGGGCGATTGGCTGGGGCCAACGTCCTGACTTTC. Amino acid sequence: CSVGIGTGRLAGANVLTF.